The present entry profiles one T cell receptor beta chain with its context. The antigen is undetermined. This PCR relied on a set of 60 Vbeta primers and 13 Jbeta primers. Original processing methods: Unique TCR beta chains totaled 65 million to 95 million in a later count, with roughly 11 million of them shared. The protocol was immunoSEQ multiplex PCR, while the TCRdb copy is restricted to in-frame clones and leaves out a portion. That table is the source of V, J and clone size, and D and trimming were worked out from the DNA. Among 95,000 to 150,000 clones listed, 74% were seen once. This sample is part of a study of cytomegalovirus exposure and HLA in healthy donors. Findings of the study overall: Later, TCR association rates were found to vary by HLA locus, highest for DRB1 and lowest for HLA-C. Later analysis showed most CMV-associated TCR beta chains appearing HLA-restricted.

With 7 bases clipped from V and 1 base from J, the junction kept 4 bases outside the gene matches. The V gene's germline CDR1 is ENHRY and CDR2 SYGVKD. CDR3 size: 15 residues. The rearrangement joins TRBV10-3 to TRBJ2-1, with TRBD2 matching over 10 bases. The source of this sequence is a woman between 45 and 60 years old in good health and CMV-seropositive. The specimen was PBMCs. The chain's CDR3 is CAIKAGGPSYNEQFF. For the CDR3, the DNA is TGTGCCATCAAAGCGGGGGGGCCATCCTACAATGAGCAGTTCTTC.